These T cell receptor beta chains were read from a single sample in a study of CD8 T cells in Susac syndrome. One entry per CDR3 protein results from TCRdb running MiXCR on the immunoSEQ multiplex PCR reads. The top ten hold approximately 0.3% of the sample, which has some 110,000 distinct CDR3 sequences, 93% seen once. The sequencing input was CD8+ T cells from PBMCs. These receptors came from a human donor with multiple sclerosis. The CDR3 runs from the conserved cysteine through the conserved F or W. The D gene is left open where the match is weak. Clone size is stated in some rows and not others, as once, few, many or a class when expanded.

15	NA	NA	TRBJ1-1	TRBV7-9	CASSPPLTPLPEAFF	TGTGCCAGCAGCCCACCCCTGACCCCGCTCCCTGAAGCTTTCTTT
14	NA	NA	TRBJ2-1	TRBV20-1	CSATGRISYNEQFF	TGCAGTGCTACAGGACGCATCTCCTACAATGAGCAGTTCTTC
14	TRBD1	NA	TRBJ1-5	TRBV4-1	CASSLGTGAQPQHF	TGCGCCAGCAGCCTCGGGACAGGGGCTCAGCCCCAGCATTTT
18	NA	NA	TRBJ2-6	TRBV29-1	CSVEDTPGRTSGANVLTF	TGCAGCGTTGAAGACACCCCGGGACGGACCTCTGGGGCCAACGTCCTGACTTTC
16	TRBD1	NA	TRBJ2-1	TRBV4-1	CASSQRDSNLYNEQFF	TGCGCCAGCAGCCAACGGGACAGTAACCTTTACAATGAGCAGTTCTTC
15	TRBD1	NA	TRBJ1-2	TRBV10-3	CAISESSGTGLGYTF	TGTGCCATCAGTGAGTCATCCGGGACAGGGCTAGGCTACACCTTC
12	NA	NA	TRBJ1-3	TRBV4-1	CASSQEANTIYF	TGCGCCAGCAGCCAAGAAGCGAACACCATATATTTT
15	NA	NA	TRBJ1-2	TRBV5-6	CASSLAWQGPGGYTF	TGTGCCAGCAGCTTGGCATGGCAGGGACCCGGTGGCTACACCTTC
14	TRBD1	NA	TRBJ2-2	TRBV24-1	CATRADRGVGELFF	TGTGCCACCAGGGCCGACAGGGGGGTCGGGGAGCTGTTTTTT
13	TRBD1	NA	TRBJ1-5	TRBV6-5	CASSDRGDRWLHF	TGTGCCAGCAGTGACAGGGGCGATAGGTGGTTGCATTTT
14	TRBD1	NA	TRBJ2-5	TRBV24-1	CATSDHRGQETQYF	TGTGCCACCAGTGACCACAGGGGCCAAGAGACCCAGTACTTC
16	NA	NA	TRBJ2-2	TRBV14	CASSLRLPLGTGELFF	TGTGCCAGCAGCCTTCGACTACCCTTGGGCACCGGGGAGCTGTTTTTT
17	TRBD1	NA	TRBJ2-3	TRBV7-9	CASSLVRTGTLTDTQYF	TGTGCCAGCAGCCTAGTCCGGACAGGGACCCTCACAGATACGCAGTATTTT
15	TRBD2	NA	TRBJ2-3	TRBV7-3	CASSSGTRNPDTQYF	TGTGCCAGCAGCTCGGGGACTAGAAATCCAGATACGCAGTATTTT
15	TRBD1	NA	TRBJ1-3	TRBV20-1	CSARGQGITGNTIYF	TGCAGTGCTAGGGGACAGGGGATCACTGGAAACACCATATATTTT
15	TRBD2	NA	TRBJ2-3	TRBV20-1	CSAPRTSGSADTQYF	TGCAGTGCTCCCCGGACTAGCGGGAGTGCAGATACGCAGTATTTT
14	NA	NA	TRBJ2-7	TRBV7-8	CASSEGAVSNEQYF	TGTGCCAGCAGTGAAGGGGCGGTCAGCAACGAGCAGTACTTC
16	TRBD2	NA	TRBJ2-3	TRBV9	CASSVGGSGGMDTQYF	TGTGCCAGCAGCGTAGGCGGTAGCGGGGGGATGGATACGCAGTATTTT
15	TRBD1	NA	TRBJ2-7	TRBV12-3/TRBV12-4	CASRSGTGSSYEQYF	TGTGCCAGCAGATCTGGGACAGGTAGCTCCTACGAGCAGTACTTC
13	TRBD1	NA	TRBJ2-7	TRBV19	CASTRQGASEQYF	TGTGCCAGTACAAGACAGGGGGCGAGTGAGCAGTACTTC
13	NA	NA	TRBJ1-5	TRBV10-3	CAISDRYNQPQHF	TGTGCCATCAGTGACAGGTACAATCAGCCCCAGCATTTT
16	TRBD1	NA	TRBJ2-7	TRBV7-9	CASSSRQGAYFHEQYF	TGTGCCAGCAGCTCACGACAGGGGGCCTATTTCCACGAGCAGTACTTC
15	TRBD1	NA	TRBJ2-5	TRBV27	CASSSHDRVQETQYF	TGTGCCAGCAGTTCACATGACAGGGTCCAAGAGACCCAGTACTTC
14	NA	NA	TRBJ2-5	TRBV9	CASSVGGAQETQYF	TGTGCCAGCAGCGTGGGGGGGGCCCAAGAGACCCAGTACTTC
12	NA	few	TRBJ2-7	TRBV7-9	CASSAGTYEQYF	TGTGCCAGCAGCGCCGGTACCTACGAGCAGTACTTC
14	NA	once	TRBJ1-1	TRBV7-9	CASSLFKMGTEAFF	TGTGCCAGCAGCCTCTTTAAGATGGGGACTGAAGCTTTCTTT
13	NA	NA	TRBJ1-5	TRBV9	CASSARPNQPQHF	TGTGCCAGCAGCGCCCGCCCTAATCAGCCCCAGCATTTT
15	NA	NA	TRBJ1-2	TRBV5-1	CASSFISPGQNGYTF	TGCGCCAGCAGCTTCATCTCTCCGGGGCAGAATGGCTACACCTTC
15	NA	once	TRBJ1-2	TRBV9	CASSQKGGGLYGYTF	TGTGCCAGCAGCCAAAAAGGGGGGGGCCTCTATGGCTACACCTTC
14	NA	NA	TRBJ2-1	TRBV12-3/TRBV12-4	CACSFTAGRHEQFF	TGTGCCTGCAGTTTCACTGCGGGGCGCCATGAGCAGTTCTTC
15	NA	NA	TRBJ2-1	TRBV28	CASRTLGGLTNEQFF	TGTGCCAGCAGGACCCTAGGGGGGCTTACCAATGAGCAGTTCTTC
12	NA	NA	TRBJ2-1	TRBV30	CAWTPRGNEQFF	TGTGCCTGGACCCCCAGGGGCAATGAGCAGTTCTTC
15	TRBD1	NA	TRBJ2-7	TRBV20-1	CSARSSGTGGYEQYF	TGCAGTGCTAGATCGTCCGGGACAGGGGGCTACGAGCAGTACTTC
15	NA	NA	TRBJ1-5	TRBV3-1	CASSLGFSGDQPQHF	TGTGCCAGCAGCCTGGGGTTTAGCGGGGATCAGCCCCAGCATTTT
14	NA	NA	TRBJ2-1	TRBV20-1	CSTLGGGTANEQFF	TGCAGTACCTTAGGGGGGGGGACGGCGAATGAGCAGTTCTTC